These T cell receptor beta chains were read from a single sample in a study of T cell responses to AZD1222 COVID-19 vaccine. Measured with immunoSEQ multiplex PCR; TCRdb has only the in-frame clones, and not every one. This table has 160,000 or so clones, around nine tenths appearing once. Sequenced material: peripheral blood, taken after recovery from COVID-19. The receptors come from an adult who had recovered from COVID-19. CDR3s include the opening cysteine and the closing phenylalanine or tryptophan. A D gene is named only where the DNA matches it firmly. Rows give clone size only sometimes, using once, few, many, or a class for an expanded clone.

clone size: NA
V gene: TRBV7-2
J gene: TRBJ1-5
D gene: NA
CDR3 protein: CASSKGGGSNQPQHF
CDR3 DNA: TGTGCCAGCAGCAAGGGGGGGGGAAGCAATCAGCCCCAGCATTTT

clone size: once
V gene: TRBV3-1/TRBV3-2
J gene: TRBJ2-7
D gene: NA
CDR3 protein: CASSHREFSYEQYF
CDR3 DNA: TGTGCCAGCAGCCACCGGGAGTTCTCCTACGAGCAGTACTTC

clone size: NA
V gene: TRBV27
J gene: TRBJ1-5
D gene: TRBD1
CDR3 protein: CASGRGQGVQPQHF
CDR3 DNA: TGTGCCAGTGGGAGGGGGCAGGGAGTTCAGCCCCAGCATTTT

clone size: NA
V gene: TRBV5-1
J gene: TRBJ2-5
D gene: TRBD2
CDR3 protein: CASSPSGLAGVGETQYF
CDR3 DNA: TGCGCCAGCAGCCCCTCGGGACTAGCGGGAGTGGGAGAGACCCAGTACTTC

clone size: NA
V gene: TRBV3-1/TRBV3-2
J gene: TRBJ1-2
D gene: NA
CDR3 protein: CASSRTAYGYTF
CDR3 DNA: TGTGCCAGCAGCCGGACAGCCTATGGCTACACCTTC

clone size: NA
V gene: TRBV18
J gene: TRBJ1-1
D gene: NA
CDR3 protein: CASSPDSEAFF
CDR3 DNA: TGTGCCAGCTCACCCGACTCGGAAGCTTTCTTT

clone size: NA
V gene: TRBV28
J gene: TRBJ2-4
D gene: NA
CDR3 protein: CASTGGRGVIQYF
CDR3 DNA: TGTGCCAGCACCGGAGGAAGGGGAGTCATTCAGTACTTC

clone size: NA
V gene: TRBV27
J gene: TRBJ1-2
D gene: NA
CDR3 protein: CASSITGTGDYGYTF
CDR3 DNA: TGTGCCAGCAGTATAACCGGGACGGGAGACTATGGCTACACCTTC

clone size: NA
V gene: TRBV7-8
J gene: TRBJ1-1
D gene: NA
CDR3 protein: CASSFGRYTEAFF
CDR3 DNA: TGTGCCAGCAGCTTTGGGCGGTACACTGAAGCTTTCTTT

clone size: NA
V gene: TRBV27
J gene: TRBJ2-4
D gene: NA
CDR3 protein: CASSYGGAKNIQYF
CDR3 DNA: TGTGCCAGCAGTTATGGGGGGGCCAAAAACATTCAGTACTTC

clone size: NA
V gene: TRBV7-2
J gene: TRBJ2-5
D gene: TRBD2
CDR3 protein: CASSLHPRGGPQETQYF
CDR3 DNA: TGTGCCAGCAGCTTACATCCGCGGGGGGGCCCTCAAGAGACCCAGTACTTC

clone size: NA
V gene: TRBV9
J gene: TRBJ2-7
D gene: NA
CDR3 protein: CASSPQGGQSSYEQYF
CDR3 DNA: TGTGCCAGCAGCCCCCAAGGCGGACAGTCATCCTACGAGCAGTACTTC

clone size: NA
V gene: TRBV4-2
J gene: TRBJ2-1
D gene: TRBD2
CDR3 protein: CASSRRLAEYNEQFF
CDR3 DNA: TGTGCCAGCAGCCGCCGACTAGCGGAGTACAATGAGCAGTTCTTC